The source of this T cell receptor beta chain is a study of blood T cell repertoires in COVID-19. In the study overall: Researchers got acute and convalescent COVID-19 samples from the United States, Italy and Spain. T cells, B-cell-depleted T cells, or PBMCs provided the cDNA or gDNA that served as material.

Looked up from germline, CDR1 is MGHDK and CDR2 is SYGVNS. V gave up 1 base and J gave up 2 bases, with 11 bases separating them. The CDR3 is 15 residues long. Per the original data handling: Estimation of nucleated cell counts relied on the amplification of reference gene primers. Profiling relied on immunoSEQ multiplex PCR, and the TCRdb table lists in-frame clones only, not all of them. The DNA was the basis for D and trimming; V, J and clone size are from that table. The sample lists fewer than 250,000 clones; over 75% were seen once. Sequencing input: peripheral blood. V is TRBV25-1 and J is TRBJ1-1; D is ambiguous. The sequence derives from a woman between 40 and 50 years old with acute or convalescent COVID-19. This CDR3 is CASSESLITNTEAFF. As DNA, the CDR3 is TGTGCCAGCAGTGAATCCCTAATCACCAACACTGAAGCTTTCTTT.